What follows are 11 T cell receptor beta chains derived from one specimen sequenced in a study of siplizumab effects on memory and regulatory T cells. The protocol was immunoSEQ multiplex PCR, while the TCRdb copy is restricted to in-frame clones and leaves out a portion. Among approximately 110,000 clones listed, about 92% were seen once. Sequencing was carried out using CD4+ T cells sorted from blood. Receptor source: a human donor in good health.

V is TRBV5-1 and J is TRBJ2-5; a weak D match, TRBD1 (5 bases). Trimming took 2 bases from V and 2 from J, leaving 10 bases between them. Germline CDR1 SGHRS, CDR2 YFSETQ. The CDR3 consists of 14 residues. CDR3 in DNA: TGCGCCAGCAGCTTCTTGACAGAACAAGAGACCCAGTACTTC. Its translation is CASSFLTEQETQYF.

The V and J genes are TRBV9 and TRBJ1-6; 7 positions agree with TRBD1. The J segment lost 10 bases and the V segment lost 3 bases, leaving 7 bases of the junction unmatched. The CDR3 has 14 residues. CDR1 and CDR2 from the germline V gene are SGDLS and YYNGEE. Here the CDR3 DNA reads TGTGCCAGCAGCGACGGACTCAGGGGGTCACCCCTCCACTTT. Protein: CASSDGLRGSPLHF.

The chain combines TRBV4-1 with TRBJ2-7; D might be TRBD1 or TRBD2, each matching 5 bases. Germline CDR1 MGHRA, CDR2 YSYEKL. V was pared by 4 bases and J by 0 bases, with 19 bases between. The CDR3 is 17 residues long. CDR3 in DNA: TGCGCCAGCAGCCGGACCCGGGACGGATTCCTCTCCTACGAGCAGTACTTC. This encodes CASSRTRDGFLSYEQYF.

The chain links TRBV18 to TRBJ1-3, with a weak D call TRBD1 (5 bases). Trimming removed 3 bases at V and 2 bases at J, with 11 bases between. The germline V gene encodes CDR1 KGHSH and CDR2 LQKENI. The CDR3 totals 15 residues. CDR3 residues: CASSPGEVTGNTIYF. DNA for the CDR3: TGTGCCAGCTCACCGGGGGAGGTAACTGGAAACACCATATATTTT.

The chain couples TRBV7-2 to TRBJ2-5, with D perhaps TRBD1 (6 bases). Trimming left V 4 bases short and J 2 bases short, with 11 bases between. The CDR3 spans 14 residues. Germline values: CDR1 SGHTA, CDR2 FQGNSA. CDR3 DNA sequence: TGTGCCAGCAGCTGGGACATTTCGCAAGAGACCCAGTACTTC. Amino acids: CASSWDISQETQYF.

V gene TRBV19 combines with J gene TRBJ2-3, with 7 bases matching TRBD2. Trimming at V came to 7 bases and at J to 1 base, leaving 11 bases not matched to a gene. The CDR3 loop spans 16 amino acids. Germline CDR1 LNHDA, CDR2 SQIVND (reference sequence). DNA of the CDR3: TGTGCCAGTATGGGGGGGTCCAGGGATGGCACAGATACGCAGTATTTT. This codes for CASMGGSRDGTDTQYF.

This clone was picked up a small number of times. This chain links TRBV30 with TRBJ2-2, with TRBD2 matching over 9 bases. CDR1 is GTSNPN and CDR2 is SVGIG in the germline V gene (reference sequence). This CDR3 has 15 amino acids. CDR3 amino acids: CALGAGGSNTGELFF. In DNA, the CDR3 is TGTGCTCTCGGAGCGGGGGGATCGAACACCGGGGAGCTGTTTTTT.

The chain combines TRBV7-3 with TRBJ2-1; either TRBD1 or TRBD2 may fit D (5 bases each). CDR3 size: 15 residues. Trimming removed 5 bases at V and 5 bases at J, with 16 bases between. Germline V gene sequence: CDR1 SGHTA, CDR2 FQGTGA. The CDR3 loop is CASSPRGGPHNEQFF. The CDR3 coding sequence is TGTGCCAGCAGCCCACGTGGGGGTCCCCACAATGAGCAGTTCTTC.

This clone was detected only a few times. The rearrangement links TRBV2 to TRBJ1-6; D call uncertain. With 5 bases removed from V and 7 bases from J, the gap between germline ends came to 15 bases. This CDR3 comprises 15 residues. Germline CDR1 and CDR2: SNHLY and FYNNEI. CDR3 in DNA: TGTGCCAGCAGTTCGAGAGAATCCCAGAATTCACCCCTCCACTTT. It yields the protein CASSSRESQNSPLHF. Full variable domain (rest looked up from reference TRBV2 and TRBJ1-6): EPEVTQTPSHQVTQMGQEVILRCVPISNHLYFYWYRQILGQKVEFLVSFYNNEISEKSEIFDDQFSVERPDGSNFTLKIRSTKLEDSAMYFCASSSRESQNSPLHFGNGTRLTVT.

The genes are TRBV7-3 and TRBJ2-3; perhaps TRBD2 as D (6 bases). Germline CDR1 SGHTA, CDR2 FQGTGA. V was trimmed by 2 bases and J by 6 bases, leaving 12 bases between them. The CDR3 has 14 residues. CDR3 sequence: CASSLSAGRDTQYF. CDR3 DNA sequence: TGTGCCAGCAGCTTATCGGCGGGGAGGGATACGCAGTATTTT.

The rearrangement uses TRBV19 and TRBJ1-1, with a weak D call TRBD1 (6 bases). In germline, CDR1 is LNHDA, CDR2 SQIVND (reference sequence). Deletions cut 3 bases from V and 1 base from J, with 9 bases between. The CDR3 extends over 14 amino acids. The CDR3 coding sequence is TGTGCCAGTAGTATCCCGGGACAGAACACTGAAGCTTTCTTT. Amino acid sequence: CASSIPGQNTEAFF.